The TCR beta chain under discussion was sequenced for a study of blood T cell repertoires in COVID-19. On the study more broadly: The United States, Italy and Spain were the sources of the acute and convalescent COVID-19 samples. The cDNA or gDNA used as material had been derived from T cells, B-cell-depleted T cells, or PBMCs.

Trimming stripped 2 bases from V and 6 bases from J, with 19 bases between. CDR3 size: 16 residues. Germline loops: CDR1 MNHNS, CDR2 SASEGT. Study processing details: Counts of nucleated cells, estimated from reference gene primer amplification, were obtained. Sequenced by immunoSEQ multiplex PCR; TCRdb stores in-frame clones only, minus some. That table supplies the V and J calls and clone size; D and trimming were determined from the DNA. The sample gives some 370,000 clones, 89% of which show up once; 1.2% is in the top ten. The origin of this receptor is a man in his forties or fifties with acute or convalescent COVID-19. Sequencing input: peripheral blood. The chain has TRBV6-1 and TRBJ1-2; D call uncertain. Here the CDR3 reads CASSEREGRLLNGYTF. The CDR3 DNA is TGTGCCAGCAGTGAAAGAGAGGGCCGGCTGTTAAATGGCTACACCTTC.